This T cell receptor (beta chain) emerged from a study of T cell responses to AZD1222 COVID-19 vaccine. The data were produced by immunoSEQ multiplex PCR, yet TCRdb's version contains in-frame clones alone and is incomplete. The data show approximately 27,000 clones, with about nine tenths seen just once and 1.3% held by the top ten. The length of the CDR3 is 14 residues. Trimming removed 6 bases from V and 6 bases from J; junction bases left unmatched: 12. Germline CDR1 and CDR2: SGHRS and YFSETQ. This clone has more than one count but fewer than ten. The receptor comes from an adult in good health. Here the sequenced sample was peripheral blood, taken on day 0 of AZD1222 vaccination. The chain carries TRBV5-1 and TRBJ2-7; 7 nucleotides align to TRBD1. The CDR3 bases are TGCGCCAGCACGGGATGGACAGGTGACGGCGAGCAGTACTTC. Amino acids: CASTGWTGDGEQYF.